The following is a T cell receptor beta chain sequence with its context. What it binds is unknown. The CDR3 totals 15 residues. Germline CDR1 LGHNA, CDR2 YNFKEQ. V was cut by 1 base and J by 8 bases, with 16 bases left in between. In the PCR, 60 Vbeta and 13 Jbeta primers were used. This table comes from immunoSEQ multiplex PCR, and its TCRdb copy is limited to in-frame clones, with some not included. Among about 280,000 clones listed, roughly 89% were seen once. This entry comes from a study of cytomegalovirus exposure and HLA in healthy donors. Study summary: Genotyping of 398 donors showed that over 80% belonged to the Caucasian-associated ancestry cluster.

Study-level points and caveats: Researchers catalogued approximately 160 TCR beta chains as cytomegalovirus-associated. It was reportedly the case that the classifier diagnosed cytomegalovirus status with high specificity and sensitivity.

The chain joins TRBV4-2 to TRBJ2-3, with a possible D match to TRBD2 (6 bases). Sequenced input: PBMCs. This TCR derives from a woman aged 18-29 years in good health and CMV-seronegative. The CDR3 DNA reads as TGTGCCAGCAGCCAAGTCAACGAGGAGGGAGGTACGCAGTATTTT. Protein: CASSQVNEEGGTQYF.